This T cell receptor (beta chain) came from a study of identifying expanded T cells in peripheral blood. A note on this clone: No antigen is known for it.

The CDR3 runs to 13 residues. CDR1 is SNHLY and CDR2 is FYNNEI in the germline V gene. The V end lost 7 bases, the J end lost 0 bases, and 7 bases lay between the germline ends. Study outcomes and limitations: Roughly two-week clone count variance significantly increased as total template count grew.

Sequenced by immunoSEQ multiplex PCR; TCRdb stores in-frame clones only, minus some. The table records 85,000 to 100,000 clones, approximately 90% of them present only once. No infections or other immune events were documented during collection. This receptor was identified in a person aged 18 to 75 in good health. Input material: blood. The rearrangement uses TRBV2 and TRBJ1-5; D uncertain. DNA for the CDR3: TGTGCCAGCATTGAGTATAGCAATCAGCCCCAGCATTTT. This sequence encodes CASIEYSNQPQHF.